Listed below are T cell receptor beta chains from one sample, sequenced in a study of blood T cells in healthy people across ages. TCRdb reprocessed the 5' RACE reads via MiXCR and lists one record per CDR3 protein. The sample includes about 810,000 distinct CDR3 sequences, 35% to 40% of them seen just once. Specimen: blood. These receptors originate from a man aged 18 to 35 in good health. CDR3s include the opening cysteine and the closing phenylalanine or tryptophan. A D gene is named only where the DNA matches it firmly. For some rows the clone size is stated as once, few or many, or as a class when expanded; others skip it.

j_gene	d_gene	abundance	v_gene	CDR3nt	CDR3aa
TRBJ1-2	-	few	TRBV7-9	TGTGCCAGCAGCTTAGAAACCGGGGGAGCGGACGGCTACACCTTC	CASSLETGGADGYTF
TRBJ2-5	-	many	TRBV7-7	TGTGCTAGCAGCGTCGTGAACGAAGAGACCCAGTACTTC	CASSVVNEETQYF
TRBJ1-1	-	few	TRBV27	TGTGCCAGCAGTTTAGTGCCGGGCATGAACACTGAAGCTTTCTTT	CASSLVPGMNTEAFF
TRBJ2-5	-	few	TRBV29-1	TGCAGCGTTGGGATAGGGGGGACTGGGACCCAGTACTTC	CSVGIGGTGTQYF
TRBJ1-2	-	few	TRBV12-3/TRBV12-4	TGTGCCAGCAGTTTTCGGAGTAACTATGGCTACACCTTC	CASSFRSNYGYTF
TRBJ2-4	TRBD1	many	TRBV6-6	TGTGCCAGCACCAGCGACAGGGGTTTGGCCAAAAACATTCAGTACTTC	CASTSDRGLAKNIQYF
TRBJ2-7	-	few	TRBV4-3	TGCGCCAGCAGCCAAGAACCTGGGCCAGTCTACGAGCAGTACTTC	CASSQEPGPVYEQYF
TRBJ1-2	-	-	TRBV7-2	TGTGCCAGCAGCCCGGAGACCGACAGCTATGGCTACACCTTC	CASSPETDSYGYTF
TRBJ1-5	-	-	TRBV7-2	TGTGCCAGCAGCCCTACTTTGGGGAATCAGCCCCAGCATTTT	CASSPTLGNQPQHF
TRBJ2-1	TRBD2	-	TRBV6-2/TRBV6-3	TGTGCCAGCAAGGTCTCTAGCGGGGAAGCGGTTAATGAGCAGTTCTTC	CASKVSSGEAVNEQFF
TRBJ2-1	TRBD1	-	TRBV20-1	TGCAGTGCTAGGACAGGGTTAAATGAGCAGTTCTTC	CSARTGLNEQFF
TRBJ2-1	-	few	TRBV20-1	TGCAGTGCTGACTACAGGGAAGGGGCCTACAATGAGCAGTTCTTC	CSADYREGAYNEQFF
TRBJ1-1	-	few	TRBV27	TGTGCCAGCAGTACGGAGGGCTGGACTGAAGCTTTCTTT	CASSTEGWTEAFF
TRBJ1-6	-	-	TRBV4-3	TGCGCCAGCAGCCACGACAGACGTGATTCACCCCTCCACTTT	CASSHDRRDSPLHF
TRBJ2-2	TRBD1	few	TRBV4-3	TGCGCCAGCAGCCGACTGACAGGGGGCGGCGGGGAGCTGTTTTTT	CASSRLTGGGGELFF
TRBJ2-6	-	few	TRBV12-3/TRBV12-4	TGTGCCAGCAGCCCCGGTCCCTGGGCCAACGTCCTGACTTTC	CASSPGPWANVLTF
TRBJ2-7	TRBD2	-	TRBV20-1	TGCAGTGCTGCAGCTAGCGGCGGTTCCTACGAGCAGTACTTC	CSAAASGGSYEQYF